These 22 T cell receptor beta chains were all obtained from the same sample, sequenced in a study of blood T cell repertoires in COVID-19. The table came from immunoSEQ multiplex PCR; TCRdb's copy has only in-frame clones and leaves some out. The data hold around 75,000 clones, with about 85% observed a single time. The specimen was peripheral blood. The receptors shown here come from a man in his 70s with active COVID-19.

The rearrangement uses TRBV18 and TRBJ2-7, with a possible D match to TRBD1 (7 bases). The V end was cut by 6 bases, the J end by 2 bases, with 17 bases between. Germline CDR1 is KGHSH and CDR2 is LQKENI. The CDR3 is made up of 15 amino acids. This CDR3 is CASSQGGSGTYEQYF. In DNA, the CDR3 is TGTGCCAGCTCCCAGGGGGGCTCAGGAACCTACGAGCAGTACTTC.

The chain employs TRBV7-2 and TRBJ1-4, with 10 bases fitting TRBD1. CDR3 length equals 16 residues. In germline, CDR1 is SGHTA, CDR2 FQGNSA. The V and J ends lost 4 bases and 3 bases, in that order; junction bases with no gene match: 5. CDR3 residues: CASSSRTGGANEKLFF. The CDR3 DNA follows: TGTGCCAGCAGCTCCCGGACAGGGGGGGCTAATGAAAAACTGTTTTTT.

The J gene is TRBJ2-2, the V gene TRBV24-1; TRBD1 aligns across 8 bases. Germline values: CDR1 KGHDR, CDR2 SFDVKD. Trimming removed 4 bases from V and 2 bases from J; junction bases left unmatched: 11. The CDR3 runs to 18 residues. The CDR3 loop is CATSDQSRTGTNTGELFF. The CDR3 DNA reads TGTGCCACCAGTGACCAAAGTCGGACAGGGACAAACACCGGGGAGCTGTTTTTT.

The chain is built from TRBV19 and TRBJ2-7; 7 bases agree with TRBD1. The ends lost 5 bases at V and 3 bases at J; junction bases unmatched: 1. CDR1 is LNHDA and CDR2 is SQIVND in the germline V gene (reference sequence). The CDR3 extends over 12 amino acids. CDR3 sequence (DNA): TGTGCCAGTAGTCCAGGGGGCTACGAGCAGTACTTC. It is translated as CASSPGGYEQYF. Filled out from reference TRBV19 and TRBJ2-7, the complete variable domain reads DGGITQSPKYLFRKEGQNVTLSCEQNLNHDAMYWYRQDPGQGLRLIYYSQIVNDFQKGDIAEGYSVSREKKESFPLTVTSAQKNPTAFYLCASSPGGYEQYFGPGTRLTVT.

V and J are TRBV18 and TRBJ2-1, with 10 bases lining up with TRBD2. V was pared by 2 bases and J by 0 bases, with 10 bases of the junction left unmatched. CDR1 is KGHSH, CDR2 LQKENI, per germline. The CDR3 sequence is 19 residues long. Written as DNA, the CDR3 is TGTGCCAGCTCACCAGGGGCCCTAGCGGGAGCCACCTCCTACAATGAGCAGTTCTTC. Amino acids: CASSPGALAGATSYNEQFF.

J is TRBJ2-1 and V is TRBV7-9, with 8 bases matching TRBD2. Unmatched junction bases numbered 5, after V lost 4 bases and J lost 3 bases. Germline CDR1 SEHNR, CDR2 FQNEAQ (reference sequence). The length of the CDR3 is 15 residues. CDR3 sequence reads: CASSSSGSLYNEQFF. As DNA, the CDR3 is TGTGCCAGCAGCTCGAGCGGGAGTCTCTACAATGAGCAGTTCTTC.

This clone was seen just once. This sequence joins TRBV1 and TRBJ1-2; the D call in the table, TRBD1, was not verified against the DNA. TRBV1 is recorded as a pseudogene. This CDR3 is built from 15 residues. The CDR3 DNA reads TGCACCAGCAGCCCTCCCCGGACAGGGGACTATGGCTACACCTTC. Translation: CTSSPPRTGDYGYTF.

In regard to this clone: A junction boundary mismatches the germline segment, possibly from a read error. This chain connects TRBV5-8 to TRBJ2-7; a possible D gene is TRBD2 (6 bases). CDR3 length equals 13 residues. Germline assignment: CDR1 SGHTS and CDR2 YDEGEE. CDR3 DNA sequence: TGTGCCAGCAGCTTGGATGTTAGCGGCCCGGTAACTTTC. Translation: CASSLDVSGPVTF.

The chain carries TRBV14 and TRBJ1-6; D gene uncertain. Trimming took 1 base from V and 6 from J, leaving 10 bases between them. Germline V CDR1 and CDR2: SGHDN, FVKESK. This CDR3 spans 15 amino acids. CDR3 DNA: TGTGCCAGCAGCCAAGGAGTTGCGTTTAATTCACCCCTCCACTTT. Its translation: CASSQGVAFNSPLHF.

The chain links TRBV19 to TRBJ1-4; 8 bases are shared with TRBD1. V gave up 4 bases and J gave up 10 bases; unmatched junction bases: 5. The length of the CDR3 is 13 residues. Germline V gene sequence: CDR1 LNHDA, CDR2 SQIVND (reference sequence). Here the CDR3 reads CASSTDRGGKLFF. The CDR3 DNA follows: TGTGCCAGTAGTACCGACAGGGGAGGAAAACTGTTTTTT.

The chain combines TRBV1 with TRBJ2-4; TRBD2, the table's D call, was not compared with the DNA. TRBV1 is flagged as a pseudogene. CDR3 length: 16 amino acids. The CDR3 DNA sequence: TGCACCAGCGGACGACTAGCGGACGTAGCCAAAAACATTCAGTACTTC. Translating it yields CTSGRLADVAKNIQYF.

The J gene is TRBJ2-5, the V gene TRBV19; the match to TRBD1 covers 7 bases. V shed 6 bases, J shed 3 bases, and the junction held 4 bases outside the gene matches. Germline V gene lookup returns CDR1 LNHDA and CDR2 SQIVND (reference sequence). The CDR3 is made up of 13 amino acids. The CDR3, as DNA: TGTGCCAGTAGAGGGACAGAAAAAGAGACCCAGTACTTC. Protein: CASRGTEKETQYF.

This sequence joins TRBV12-3 or TRBV12-4 and TRBJ2-7, with D possibly TRBD2 on 6 matching bases. The CDR3 is made up of 13 amino acids. Trimming pared 3 bases from V and 4 bases from J, leaving 10 bases between. The CDR3 region is CASSFRGGYEQYF. CDR3 DNA sequence: TGTGCCAGCAGTTTTCGGGGAGGTTACGAGCAGTACTTC.

The chain recombines TRBV7-9 with TRBJ1-2; D perhaps matches TRBD1 (6 bases). Germline V lookup: CDR1 SEHNR, CDR2 FQNEAQ (reference sequence). The CDR3 runs to 15 residues. V was pared by 7 bases and J by 0 bases, with 15 bases between. As DNA, the CDR3 is TGTGCCAGCACCCCCGACAGGACAGCTAACTATGGCTACACCTTC. This translates into CASTPDRTANYGYTF.

The chain recombines TRBV7-2 with TRBJ1-1, with TRBD1 identical over 9 bases. J lost 3 bases, V lost 5 bases, and 1 base had no gene match. Germline assignment: CDR1 SGHTA and CDR2 FQGNSA. This CDR3 spans 13 amino acids. CDR3 residues: CASSRTGDTEAFF. DNA of the CDR3: TGTGCCAGCAGCCGGACAGGGGACACTGAAGCTTTCTTT.

This sequence joins TRBV11-3 and TRBJ2-2, with D possibly matching TRBD2 (6 bases). The CDR3 is made up of 15 amino acids. The V and J ends lost 5 bases and 6 bases respectively, with 16 bases between them. Germline assignment: CDR1 SGHNT and CDR2 YENEEA. As DNA, the CDR3 is TGTGCCAGCAGCCCCCGGGGGATCGGGCCCGGGGAGCTGTTTTTT. This sequence encodes CASSPRGIGPGELFF.

With respect to this clone: One end of the junction does not line up with germline, which may come from a read error. This sequence joins TRBV7-7 and TRBJ2-1; 12 bases align to TRBD2. The germline gives CDR1 SSHAT, CDR2 FNYEAQ (reference sequence). The CDR3 contains 15 residues. CDR3 in DNA: TGTGCTAGCAGTCTAGCGGGAGGGCCCAACAATGAGCAGTTCTTC. Protein product: CASSLAGGPNNEQFF.

The V call is TRBV29-1, the J call TRBJ2-6, with D maybe TRBD1 (6 bases). The CDR3 covers 14 residues. Trimming cost V 4 bases and J 3 bases, with 10 bases left between them. The V gene's germline CDR1 is SQVTM and CDR2 ANQGSEA. In DNA, the CDR3 is TGCAGCGTTGCAGGGGTCGGTGGGGCCAACGTCCTGACTTTC. Residues: CSVAGVGGANVLTF.

The V call is TRBV5-1, the J call TRBJ2-3; TRBD2 agrees at 8 bases. The germline CDR1 and CDR2 sequences are SGHRS and YFSETQ. The junction had 13 bases not matched to a gene; V was cut back by 4 bases and J by 3 bases. The CDR3 has 17 residues. The CDR3 DNA is TGCGCCAGCAGCCCACAGGGCCGGGGGGGGACAACAGATACGCAGTATTTT. This encodes CASSPQGRGGTTDTQYF.

The rearrangement uses TRBV2 and TRBJ2-2, with a weak D call TRBD2 (5 bases). Trimming cost V 1 base and J 3 bases, with 9 bases left between them. The length of the CDR3 is 15 residues. Per germline, CDR1 SNHLY and CDR2 FYNNEI. CDR3 sequence reads: CASSEGPGYTGELFF. The CDR3, as DNA: TGTGCCAGCAGTGAAGGACCGGGGTACACCGGGGAGCTGTTTTTT.

The CDR3 DNA sequence: TGTGCCAGTAGCGGGACTAGCGGGAGAGTTGCGGGTGAGCAGTTCTTC. This sequence encodes CASSGTSGRVAGEQFF. This chain connects TRBV19 to TRBJ2-1; 14 nucleotides match TRBD2. The V and J ends lost 6 bases and 9 bases, in that order; junction bases with no gene match: 10. The germline V gene has CDR1 LNHDA and CDR2 SQIVND (reference sequence). There are 16 residues in the CDR3.

This chain uses TRBV12-5 with TRBJ2-7; 11 bases are shared with TRBD2. This CDR3 has 16 amino acids. The ends lost 0 bases at V and 7 bases at J; junction bases unmatched: 8. Looked up from germline, CDR1 is LGHNT and CDR2 is FRNRAP. The CDR3 DNA reads as TGTGCTAGTGGTTTGGTGGGCTTAGCGGGAGGGGCGGAGCAGTACTTC. It specifies CASGLVGLAGGAEQYF.